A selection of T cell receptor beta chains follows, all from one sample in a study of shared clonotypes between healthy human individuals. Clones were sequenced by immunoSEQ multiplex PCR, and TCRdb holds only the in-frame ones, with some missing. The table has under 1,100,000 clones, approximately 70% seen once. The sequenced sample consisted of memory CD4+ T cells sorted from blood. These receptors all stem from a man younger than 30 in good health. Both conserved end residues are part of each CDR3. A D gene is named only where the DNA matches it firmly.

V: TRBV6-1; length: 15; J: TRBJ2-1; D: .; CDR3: CATEGGLVFYNEQFF; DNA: TGTGCCACCGAGGGGGGTCTAGTCTTCTACAATGAGCAGTTCTTC
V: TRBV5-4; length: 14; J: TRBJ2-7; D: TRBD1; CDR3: CASSWTGTFNEQYF; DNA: TGTGCCAGCAGCTGGACAGGGACATTCAACGAGCAGTACTTC
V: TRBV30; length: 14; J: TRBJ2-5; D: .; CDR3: CAWSGGLFGETQYF; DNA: TGTGCCTGGAGTGGGGGATTATTTGGAGAGACCCAGTACTTC
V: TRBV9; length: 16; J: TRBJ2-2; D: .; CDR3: CASTREGASNTGELFF; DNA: TGTGCCAGCACCCGAGAAGGGGCATCGAACACCGGGGAGCTGTTTTTT
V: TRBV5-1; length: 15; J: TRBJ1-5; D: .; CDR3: CASSLDEGWNQPQHF; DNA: TGCGCCAGCAGCTTGGATGAGGGTTGGAATCAGCCCCAGCATTTT
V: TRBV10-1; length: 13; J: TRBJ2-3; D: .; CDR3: CASSGELGDTQYF; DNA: TGCGCCAGCAGTGGGGAACTAGGAGATACGCAGTATTTT
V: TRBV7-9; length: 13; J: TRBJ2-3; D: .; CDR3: CASSPSSTDTQYF; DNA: TGTGCCAGCAGCCCTTCAAGCACAGATACGCAGTATTTT
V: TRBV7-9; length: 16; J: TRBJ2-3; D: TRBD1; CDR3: CASSSNRGRGTDTQYF; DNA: TGTGCCAGCAGCTCAAACAGGGGTCGGGGAACAGATACGCAGTATTTT
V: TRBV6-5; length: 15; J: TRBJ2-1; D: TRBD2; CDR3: CASRGSGRHYNEQFF; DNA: TGTGCCAGCAGGGGCAGCGGGAGGCACTACAATGAGCAGTTCTTC
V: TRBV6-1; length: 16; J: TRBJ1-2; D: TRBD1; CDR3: CASSEAPGQGAGGYTF; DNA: TGTGCCAGCAGTGAAGCGCCCGGACAGGGGGCGGGAGGCTACACCTTC